This T cell receptor beta chain originates from a study of blood T cell repertoires in COVID-19. Study summary: Sample material is recorded as cDNA or gDNA derived from T cells, B-cell-depleted T cells, or PBMCs.

The repertoire was sequenced with immunoSEQ multiplex PCR; TCRdb's copy has only in-frame clones and lacks some. This sample has some 51,000 clones, with less than 90% found just once. The CDR3 spans 14 residues. After removal of 3 bases from V and 10 bases from J, the junction contained 9 bases not matched to a gene. The germline CDR1 and CDR2 sequences are KGHSH and LQKENI. The material sequenced was peripheral blood. The genes are TRBV18 and TRBJ2-1; 7 nucleotides match TRBD1. The sequence was collected from a man aged 55 to 69 with acute or convalescent COVID-19. This chain's CDR3 is CASSPNDRVGEQFF. For the CDR3, the DNA is TGTGCCAGCTCACCCAATGACAGGGTAGGAGAGCAGTTCTTC.